The source of this T cell receptor beta chain is a study of T cell responses to AZD1222 COVID-19 vaccine. Libraries were prepared by immunoSEQ multiplex PCR; TCRdb keeps only in-frame clonotypes and omits some of them. The sample records over 150,000 clones, over 75% being singletons. Germline lookup yields CDR1 SEHNR and CDR2 FQNEAQ (reference sequence). Trimming took 5 bases from V and 5 from J, leaving 15 bases between them. The length of the CDR3 is 14 residues. The source was peripheral blood, collected 28 days after the second AZD1222 dose. This sequence was found in an adult who received the AZD1222 COVID-19 vaccine. This rearrangement joins TRBV7-9 to TRBJ1-2; a weak D match, TRBD1 (5 bases). The CDR3, as DNA: TGTGCCAGCAGCCCCGAACGGGGCGATTATGGCTACACCTTC. As protein: CASSPERGDYGYTF.